A selection of T cell receptor beta chains follows, all from one sample in a study of cytomegalovirus exposure and HLA in healthy donors. Some clones are missing from TCRdb's copy, which holds only in-frame ones; the method was immunoSEQ multiplex PCR. The profile shows 200,000 to 250,000 clones, around 85% of them singletons. The sequenced sample consisted of PBMCs. The receptors derive from a human donor in good health. Both conserved end residues are part of each CDR3. The size of a clone is reported for some rows only, either as once, few or many, or as a class for expanded clones.

>TRBV27|-|TRBJ2-7
CASRLAGGGFEQYF
>TRBV7-9|-|TRBJ2-5
CASSEQALEETQYF
>TRBV2|few|TRBJ1-1
CASSRVSDTEAFF
>TRBV19|few|TRBJ1-1
CASQGQKYTEAFF
>TRBV19|-|TRBJ1-3
CASSIVGTDSSGNTIYF
>TRBV9|-|TRBJ2-7
CASSALRTEHSYEQYF
>TRBV11-2|-|TRBJ1-1
CASSLKGGSSTEAFF
>TRBV6-6|once|TRBJ2-1
CASSYLWRGYYNEQFF
>TRBV19|-|TRBJ1-5
CASSIKPGQGIQPQHF
>TRBV25-1|-|TRBJ2-1
CASRDRGVYNEQFF
>TRBV10-3|-|-
CAISDRDRGSYEQYF
>TRBV7-9|-|TRBJ2-3
CASAVIAGGPGDTQYF
>TRBV5-5|once|TRBJ1-4
CASSLIPGDVEKLFF
>TRBV12-1|-|TRBJ1-3
CASSLPLQYF
>TRBV19|-|TRBJ2-3
CATTSGVEQYF
>TRBV13|-|TRBJ2-1
CASSRGISYNEQFF
>TRBV5-1|few|TRBJ2-7
CASSPENYEQYF
>TRBV30|-|TRBJ2-7
CAWRAALGGSFEQYF
>TRBV7-9|-|TRBJ2-1
CASSPGTTNEQFF
>TRBV29-1|-|TRBJ2-2
CSVTGLAGVTGELFF
>TRBV23-1|-|TRBJ2-1
CASSQTSDKAQAYNEQFF
>TRBV2|few|TRBJ2-7
CASEPGLEASYEQYF
>TRBV7-9|-|TRBJ2-7
CASSKRESYEQYF
>TRBV5-1|-|TRBJ2-7
CASSLAAGGYYEQYF
>TRBV5-6|-|TRBJ1-2
CASSLGTGRGYGYTF
>TRBV5-8|-|TRBJ1-2
CASSADMGQGSYGYTF
>TRBV29-1|once|TRBJ2-1
CSVVSSGNNEQFF
>TRBV19|-|TRBJ2-1
CASSMASGSGDEQFF
>TRBV5-4|-|TRBJ2-1
CASSSGTGYNEQFF